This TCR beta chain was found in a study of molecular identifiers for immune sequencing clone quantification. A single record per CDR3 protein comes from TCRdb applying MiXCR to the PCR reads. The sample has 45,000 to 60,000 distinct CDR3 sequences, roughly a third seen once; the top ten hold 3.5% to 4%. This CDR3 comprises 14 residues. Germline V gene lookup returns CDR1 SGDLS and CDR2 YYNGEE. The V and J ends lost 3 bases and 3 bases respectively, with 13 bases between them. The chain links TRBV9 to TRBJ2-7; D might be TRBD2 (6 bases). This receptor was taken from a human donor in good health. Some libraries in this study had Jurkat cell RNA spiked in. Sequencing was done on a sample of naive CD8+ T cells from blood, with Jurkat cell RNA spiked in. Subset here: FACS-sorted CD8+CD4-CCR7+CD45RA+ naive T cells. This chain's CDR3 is CASSARDSLYEQYF. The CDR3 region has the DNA TGTGCCAGCAGCGCCCGGGACTCCCTCTACGAGCAGTACTTC.